These 12 T cell receptor beta chains were sequenced from one sample in a study of beta chain features in type 1 diabetes. Study-level results: Moderate but significant shortening of TCRB CDR3s was recorded in all four CD4+ subsets from Type 1 diabetes patients.

The antigens for these receptors are not known. Expressed TCRB transcripts were sequenced after all isolated RNA was converted to cDNA. The method was immunoSEQ multiplex PCR; TCRdb's version includes in-frame clones alone and lacks a portion of them. Among 150,000 to 200,000 clones listed, about 10% were seen once. The sample consisted of central memory CD4+ T cells from blood. Receptors originate from a young woman with type 1 diabetes.

This clone has a count of ten or more. This chain uses TRBV5-1 with TRBJ2-7; 7 positions agree with TRBD2. From germline, CDR1 is SGHRS and CDR2 YFSETQ. The CDR3 loop spans 16 amino acids. Trimming cost V 0 bases and J 2 bases; bases outside gene matches: 8. CDR3 region: CASSLGSSGNTYEQYF. The DNA of the CDR3 is TGCGCCAGCAGCTTGGGATCTAGCGGAAATACCTACGAGCAGTACTTC.

This clone has just a few counts. The J gene is TRBJ2-1, the V gene TRBV7-3; 12 bases map to TRBD2. Germline V gives CDR1 SGHTA, CDR2 FQGTGA. The CDR3 loop spans 17 amino acids. The V segment lost 5 bases and the J segment 5 bases; nucleotides outside the gene matches: 10. As DNA, the CDR3 is TGTGCCAGCAGCCGAGACCTAGCGGGAGGGCTTGACAATGAGCAGTTCTTC. It is translated as CASSRDLAGGLDNEQFF.

CDR3 in amino acids: CASSREASGRDTQYF. CDR3 sequence (DNA): TGTGCCAGCAGCCGAGAGGCTAGCGGGAGAGATACGCAGTATTTT. The chain couples TRBV14 to TRBJ2-3, with 10 bases fitting TRBD2. The V gene end was trimmed by 4 bases and the J gene end by 5 bases; junction bases not matched to a gene: 6. Per the germline V gene, CDR1 is SGHDN and CDR2 is FVKESK. The CDR3 has 15 residues.

The chain is built from TRBV6-6 and TRBJ2-3, with 7 bases identical to TRBD2. V shed 7 bases and J 5 bases; nucleotides not matched to a gene: 3. The CDR3 is made up of 12 amino acids. Germline V CDR1 and CDR2: MNHNY, SVGAGI (reference sequence). This CDR3 reads CASTSSGDTQYF. The CDR3 nucleotides are TGTGCCAGCACCTCTAGCGGAGATACGCAGTATTTT.

This chain uses TRBV28 with TRBJ1-2; 8 bases match TRBD1. The CDR3 extends over 12 amino acids. Trimming removed 4 bases from V and 7 bases from J; junction bases left unmatched: 2. CDR1 is MDHEN, CDR2 SYDVKM, per germline. The CDR3, as DNA: TGTGCCAGCAGTTGGACAGGGACTGGCTACACCTTC. Translation gives CASSWTGTGYTF.

This clone was detected ten times or more. The V gene is TRBV6-1, the J gene TRBJ2-7; 10 bases line up with TRBD2. CDR1 and CDR2 from the germline V gene are MNHNS and SASEGT. The CDR3 contains 14 residues. Trimming at V came to 6 bases and at J to 0 bases, leaving 2 bases not matched to a gene. Here the CDR3 DNA reads TGTGCCAGCAGCACTAGCGGGATCTCCTACGAGCAGTACTTC. Translation: CASSTSGISYEQYF.

A few counts support this clone. V gene TRBV11-1 combines with J gene TRBJ2-5, with D tentatively TRBD1 (6 bases). Germline loops: CDR1 SGHAT, CDR2 FQDESV (reference sequence). The CDR3 covers 14 residues. V lost 5 bases and J lost 2, with 12 bases in between. The CDR3: CASSQQGSQETQYF. The DNA for the CDR3 is TGTGCCAGCAGCCAACAGGGTTCTCAAGAGACCCAGTACTTC. The entire variable domain, with the rest obtained from reference TRBV11-1 and TRBJ2-5, is as follows: EAEVAQSPRYKITEKSQAVAFWCDPISGHATLYWYRQILGQGPELLVQFQDESVVDDSQLPKDRFSAERLKGVDSTLKIQPAELGDSAMYLCASSQQGSQETQYFGPGTRLLVL.

This clone occurred a few times. The gene calls are TRBV5-1 and TRBJ2-3; unclear D gene. Germline V CDR1 and CDR2: SGHRS, YFSETQ. The CDR3 is made up of 12 amino acids. V was trimmed by 4 bases and J by 2 bases, leaving 5 bases between them. CDR3 sequence: CASSTNTDTQYF. The CDR3 region has the DNA TGCGCCAGCAGCACTAACACAGATACGCAGTATTTT.

This clone was observed a few times. This chain links TRBV9 with TRBJ2-1; TRBD1 is a possible D gene (5 bases). Germline CDR1 reads SGDLS; CDR2 reads YYNGEE. This CDR3 comprises 15 residues. V dropped 0 bases and J dropped 3 bases, with 10 bases sitting between them. CDR3 protein: CASSVVVGDYNEQFF. The CDR3 DNA reads TGTGCCAGCAGCGTAGTCGTAGGGGACTACAATGAGCAGTTCTTC. The full variable domain, rest sourced from reference TRBV9 and TRBJ2-1, is DSGVTQTPKHLITATGQRVTLRCSPRSGDLSVYWYQQSLDQGLQFLIQYYNGEERAKGNILERFSAQQFPDLHSELNLSSLELGDSALYFCASSVVVGDYNEQFFGPGTRLTVL.

This clone has only a few counts. V gene TRBV18 combines with J gene TRBJ2-1; 9 nucleotides agree with TRBD1. After removal of 1 base from V and 6 bases from J, the junction contained 4 bases not matched to a gene. In germline, CDR1 is KGHSH, CDR2 LQKENI. This CDR3 is 15 amino acids long. The CDR3 sequence is CASSPQGQGGNEQFF. The CDR3 nucleotides are TGTGCCAGCTCACCACAGGGACAGGGAGGCAATGAGCAGTTCTTC.

This chain uses TRBV6-6 with TRBJ1-1; 8 positions match TRBD1. In germline, CDR1 is MNHNY, CDR2 SVGAGI (reference sequence). The CDR3 has 12 amino acids. Losses at the gene ends were 4 bases for V and 7 bases for J; bases not matched to a gene: 2. The CDR3 DNA follows: TGTGCCAGCAGTTCAGGGGGCGATGAAGCTTTCTTT. Translated: CASSSGGDEAFF.

J is TRBJ1-5 and V is TRBV19; possibly TRBD1 for D (5 bases). Between the trimmed V and J ends, which lost 5 bases and 8 bases, there was a span of 19 bases. Germline V gene data show CDR1 as LNHDA and CDR2 as SQIVND (reference sequence). The CDR3 is made up of 15 amino acids. The CDR3 coding sequence is TGTGCCAGTAGTCTCCTGCGGGACCTGGTGGAGCCCCAGCATTTT. It is translated as CASSLLRDLVEPQHF.